These T cell receptor beta chains were read from a single sample in a study of molecular identifiers for immune sequencing clone quantification. Each CDR3 protein is one row after TCRdb ran MiXCR on the PCR reads. This table has under 650,000 distinct CDR3 sequences, 15% to 20% appearing once. What was sequenced was naive CD8+ T cells from blood, with Jurkat cell RNA spiked in. These receptors came from a human donor in good health. Some libraries in this study had Jurkat cell RNA spiked in. Both conserved end residues are part of each CDR3. A D gene is named only where the DNA matches it firmly. Clone size is shown for a subset of rows, as once, few, many or a class of expanded clone.

V gene: TRBV7-9
clone size: NA
D gene: NA
J gene: TRBJ1-6
CDR3 DNA: TGTGCCAGCAAAAGGGGCGAAAATAATTCACCCCTCCACTTT
CDR3 protein: CASKRGENNSPLHF

V gene: TRBV6-2/TRBV6-3
clone size: many
D gene: TRBD2
J gene: TRBJ2-7
CDR3 DNA: TGTGCCAGCAGTTACTCGCGGCTAGCGGGAGGTGAGCAGTACTTC
CDR3 protein: CASSYSRLAGGEQYF

V gene: TRBV5-5
clone size: many
D gene: TRBD1
J gene: TRBJ1-1
CDR3 DNA: TGTGCCAGCAGCTTGGTAGTCCCGGGACAGGGTGACACTGAAGCTTTCTTT
CDR3 protein: CASSLVVPGQGDTEAFF

V gene: TRBV6-1
clone size: many
D gene: NA
J gene: TRBJ2-3
CDR3 DNA: TGTGCCAACAAAATGGAGAACACAGATACGCAGTATTTT
CDR3 protein: CANKMENTDTQYF

V gene: TRBV7-3
clone size: once
D gene: NA
J gene: TRBJ2-1
CDR3 DNA: TGTGCCAGCAGCTTAATAGGGAGTGACAATGAGCAGTTCTTC
CDR3 protein: CASSLIGSDNEQFF

V gene: TRBV4-3
clone size: NA
D gene: NA
J gene: TRBJ1-4
CDR3 DNA: TGCGCCAGCAGCCAAGATCCAGGGGCCGGGGAAAAACTGTTTTTT
CDR3 protein: CASSQDPGAGEKLFF

V gene: TRBV13
clone size: many
D gene: NA
J gene: TRBJ2-3
CDR3 DNA: TGTGCCAGCAGCTTAGGAGGTGGGACGCAGTATTTT
CDR3 protein: CASSLGGGTQYF

V gene: TRBV12-3/TRBV12-4
clone size: many
D gene: NA
J gene: TRBJ2-3
CDR3 DNA: TGTGCCAGCAGTTCCTTCCTCCTAGGGAATGGGGATACGCAGTATTTT
CDR3 protein: CASSSFLLGNGDTQYF

V gene: TRBV7-2
clone size: many
D gene: NA
J gene: TRBJ1-3
CDR3 DNA: TGTGCCAGCAGCTTAAGACAGGTCCGGGTTGACACCATATATTTT
CDR3 protein: CASSLRQVRVDTIYF

V gene: TRBV7-2
clone size: many
D gene: NA
J gene: TRBJ2-5
CDR3 DNA: TGTGCCAGCCGCCAACGGGGCCCACAAGAGACCCAGTACTTC
CDR3 protein: CASRQRGPQETQYF

V gene: TRBV29-1
clone size: many
D gene: NA
J gene: TRBJ1-4
CDR3 DNA: TGCAGCGTCGACCCGAGGGGGTCGGGGGAAAAACTGTTTTTT
CDR3 protein: CSVDPRGSGEKLFF

V gene: TRBV20-1
clone size: many
D gene: NA
J gene: TRBJ1-2
CDR3 DNA: TGCAGTGCTAGTGGGATGCGGACGTCAACTAACTATGGCTACACCTTC
CDR3 protein: CSASGMRTSTNYGYTF

V gene: TRBV13
clone size: many
D gene: NA
J gene: TRBJ2-1
CDR3 DNA: TGTGCCAGCAGCCTAGGGGGTCGGGGAAATGAGCAGTTCTTC
CDR3 protein: CASSLGGRGNEQFF

V gene: TRBV29-1
clone size: many
D gene: NA
J gene: TRBJ1-1
CDR3 DNA: TGCAGCGTAGAGGGGGAATTCGCTGAAGCTTTCTTT
CDR3 protein: CSVEGEFAEAFF

V gene: TRBV27
clone size: many
D gene: NA
J gene: TRBJ2-7
CDR3 DNA: TGTGCCAGCAGTCCACAGGGACTCTCCTACGAGCAGTACTTC
CDR3 protein: CASSPQGLSYEQYF

V gene: TRBV9
clone size: many
D gene: NA
J gene: TRBJ2-2
CDR3 DNA: TGTGCCAGCAGCCACCCTAGAGGGCAGGCGAACACCGGGGAGCTGTTTTTT
CDR3 protein: CASSHPRGQANTGELFF

V gene: TRBV7-6
clone size: many
D gene: NA
J gene: TRBJ2-3
CDR3 DNA: TGTGCCACCTCTTTGGGCACAGATACGCAGTATTTT
CDR3 protein: CATSLGTDTQYF

V gene: TRBV20-1
clone size: many
D gene: TRBD1
J gene: TRBJ2-7
CDR3 DNA: TGCAGTCCCCGGGACAGCTTCTCCTACGAGCAGTACTTC
CDR3 protein: CSPRDSFSYEQYF

V gene: TRBV7-9
clone size: many
D gene: NA
J gene: TRBJ1-1
CDR3 DNA: TGTGCCAGCAGCCGGGAGGCCGACATGAACACTGAAGCTTTCTTT
CDR3 protein: CASSREADMNTEAFF

V gene: TRBV7-3
clone size: few
D gene: TRBD2
J gene: TRBJ2-1
CDR3 DNA: TGTGCCAGCAGCCCACAAGGACTAGCGTACAATGAGCAGTTCTTC
CDR3 protein: CASSPQGLAYNEQFF

V gene: TRBV27
clone size: many
D gene: NA
J gene: TRBJ2-7
CDR3 DNA: TGTGCCAGCTCGATCCGGGGAGCGGGTGCTCACTACGAGCAGTACTTC
CDR3 protein: CASSIRGAGAHYEQYF

V gene: TRBV27
clone size: NA
D gene: NA
J gene: TRBJ2-2
CDR3 DNA: TGTGCCAGCAGCCCAATTGAGGTGCAGGGTCGTTCCGGGGAGCTGTTTTTT
CDR3 protein: CASSPIEVQGRSGELFF

V gene: TRBV20-1
clone size: NA
D gene: TRBD1
J gene: TRBJ2-1
CDR3 DNA: TGCAGTGCTAGAGGGAGGGACAGGTCGAATGAGCAGTTCTTC
CDR3 protein: CSARGRDRSNEQFF

V gene: TRBV5-6
clone size: NA
D gene: NA
J gene: TRBJ2-7
CDR3 DNA: TGTGCCAGCAGCTGGCTTAACGAGCAGTACTTC
CDR3 protein: CASSWLNEQYF

V gene: TRBV30
clone size: NA
D gene: TRBD1
J gene: TRBJ2-1
CDR3 DNA: TGTGCCTGGAGCCTTACAGGGGGCCATGAGCAGTTCTTC
CDR3 protein: CAWSLTGGHEQFF

V gene: TRBV12-3/TRBV12-4
clone size: many
D gene: NA
J gene: TRBJ1-1
CDR3 DNA: TGTGCCAGCATCCCAGGGTACAACACTGAAGCTTTCTTT
CDR3 protein: CASIPGYNTEAFF

V gene: TRBV7-9
clone size: few
D gene: TRBD1
J gene: TRBJ1-1
CDR3 DNA: TGTGCCAGCAGCTTCCAATTCGGACAGGGGGGCATGAACACTGAAGCTTTCTTT
CDR3 protein: CASSFQFGQGGMNTEAFF

V gene: TRBV30
clone size: many
D gene: TRBD2
J gene: TRBJ2-2
CDR3 DNA: TGTGCCTGGACAGCTAGCGGATTCACCGGGGAGCTGTTTTTT
CDR3 protein: CAWTASGFTGELFF

V gene: TRBV29-1
clone size: many
D gene: NA
J gene: TRBJ2-2
CDR3 DNA: TGCAGCGTCGAAATGAGCGGGGAGCTGTTTTTT
CDR3 protein: CSVEMSGELFF

V gene: TRBV5-4
clone size: many
D gene: TRBD2
J gene: TRBJ2-7
CDR3 DNA: TGTGCCAGCAGCTTTAGCGGGAGCTCGGGGAACGAGCAGTACTTC
CDR3 protein: CASSFSGSSGNEQYF

V gene: TRBV29-1
clone size: many
D gene: NA
J gene: TRBJ1-1
CDR3 DNA: TGCAGCGTTTTCGGGGGGCCACACAGACAAGGAGGGACTGAAGCTTTCTTT
CDR3 protein: CSVFGGPHRQGGTEAFF

V gene: TRBV20-1
clone size: many
D gene: NA
J gene: TRBJ2-3
CDR3 DNA: TGCAGGGGCAGGGACAACACAGATACGCAGTATTTT
CDR3 protein: CRGRDNTDTQYF

V gene: TRBV5-4
clone size: many
D gene: TRBD1
J gene: TRBJ2-7
CDR3 DNA: TGTGCCAGCAGCTTGTGGGGGACAGGGTATGACGAGCAGTACTTC
CDR3 protein: CASSLWGTGYDEQYF

V gene: TRBV27
clone size: many
D gene: NA
J gene: TRBJ1-5
CDR3 DNA: TGTGCCAGCAGTTCTCCCAGGGATAGCAATCAGCCCCAGCATTTT
CDR3 protein: CASSSPRDSNQPQHF

V gene: TRBV20-1
clone size: NA
D gene: NA
J gene: TRBJ2-7
CDR3 DNA: TGCAGTGCTAAGTTTGGGCAGGGGAGTTACGAGCAGTACTTC
CDR3 protein: CSAKFGQGSYEQYF

V gene: TRBV4-3
clone size: NA
D gene: NA
J gene: TRBJ1-2
CDR3 DNA: TGCGCCAGCAGCCATGAGCTCCTGACAGAGCTATATGGCTACACCTTC
CDR3 protein: CASSHELLTELYGYTF